Following are 28 T cell receptor beta chains from one sample sequenced in a study of T cell clonality in common variable immunodeficiency. Generated by immunoSEQ multiplex PCR, the TCRdb table keeps only in-frame clones and is missing some. The sample shows 35,000 to 50,000 clones, no singletons; the ten largest hold less than 2.5%. Sequencing was carried out using peripheral blood mononuclear cells. The receptor set was obtained from a person aged 18 to 70 in good health.

This clone has a count of ten or more. The DNA read from the CDR3 is TGTGCCAGCAGTCAATCCTACGAG. This sequence encodes CASSQSYE. The entire CDR3 is CASSQSYEQYF. The chain recombines TRBV6-2 or TRBV6-3 with TRBJ2-7; no definite D call. Read sequence stops 3 residues before the CDR3 end, and the germline J gene provides the missing end. CDR3 length: 11 residues. The germline V and J ends were trimmed by 5 bases and 1 base, with 3 bases remaining between them. Germline lookup yields CDR1 MNHEY and CDR2 SVGEGT.

There are many counts of this clone. The CDR3 end lies 3 residues beyond the end of the read and is filled in from the germline J gene. The rearrangement uses TRBV5-1 and TRBJ2-2; 9 nucleotides agree with TRBD1. The CDR3 spans 16 residues. Germline CDR1 and CDR2: SGHRS and YFSETQ. CDR3 region: CASSPTLGGQGEKLFF. The covered CDR3 bases are TGCGCCAGCAGCCCTACCCTGGGGGGACAGGGAGAAAAG.

This clone was observed many times. The DNA ends 3 residues before the CDR3 does, and the rest of the CDR3 is filled in from the germline J gene. The V call is TRBV13, the J call TRBJ1-4, with 8 bases that match TRBD1. The CDR3 is 14 amino acids. Looked up from germline, CDR1 is PRHDT and CDR2 is FYEKMQ (reference sequence). Trimming removed 5 bases from V and 6 bases from J; junction bases left unmatched: 5. CDR3 amino acids: CASSQTGVDEKLFF. CDR3 DNA (partial): TGTGCCAGCAGCCAGACAGGGGTTGATGAAAAA.

At least ten counts were recorded for this clone. The read finishes 3 residues shy of the CDR3 end, and the germline J gene is used to complete it. This sequence joins TRBV10-1 and TRBJ2-3; 7 positions match TRBD2. This CDR3 has 17 amino acids. The V and J ends lost 2 bases and 2 bases, in that order; junction bases with no gene match: 10. Per germline, CDR1 WNHNN and CDR2 SYGVQD (reference sequence). CDR3 bases read: TGCGCCAGCAGTGAGCAGCTCGCAAGCGGGAACACAGATACG. Amino acids: CASSEQLASGNTDT. The CDR3 as a whole reads CASSEQLASGNTDTQYF.

This clone was seen ten or more times. The read gets to within 3 residues of the CDR3 end, and the germline J gene fills in the rest. V is TRBV2 and J is TRBJ1-2, with D maybe TRBD1 (5 bases). CDR3 length: 11 residues. The germline V gene encodes CDR1 SNHLY and CDR2 FYNNEI. The covered CDR3 bases are TGTGCCAGCAGTGACGGGGGAGGC. Translated, it gives CASSDGGG. The full CDR3 protein reads CASSDGGGYTF.

This clone was counted many times. The CDR3 end lies 3 residues beyond the end of the read and is filled in from the germline J gene. The chain is built from TRBV18 and TRBJ1-1; TRBD1 might be the D (5 bases). Germline V CDR1 and CDR2: KGHSH, LQKENI. There are 15 residues in the CDR3. V lost 0 bases to trimming and J lost 3 bases, with 11 bases between them. Partial CDR3 DNA: TGTGCCAGCTCACCACCGATGAGGGGCGACACTGAA. Protein sequence: CASSPPMRGDTE. The complete CDR3 sequence is CASSPPMRGDTEAFF.

This clone was recorded many times. The CDR3 goes on 3 residues after the read ends, and that part is filled in from the germline J gene. The chain is built from TRBV7-9 and TRBJ2-5; the match to TRBD1 covers 9 bases. Per the germline V gene, CDR1 is SEHNR and CDR2 is FQNEAQ (reference sequence). This CDR3 is built from 15 residues. The ends lost 5 bases at V and 4 bases at J; junction bases unmatched: 8. CDR3 DNA (partial): TGTGCCAGCAGCGGGGGACAGGGACGAGCAGAGACC. The encoded protein is CASSGGQGRAET. The complete CDR3 reads CASSGGQGRAETQYF.

This clone was seen many times. With the read ending 3 residues before the CDR3 end, the germline J gene is used to fill in that end. The chain combines TRBV18 with TRBJ2-1; TRBD2 matches 10 bases. The CDR3 consists of 15 residues. Germline V gene sequence: CDR1 KGHSH, CDR2 LQKENI. V lost 3 bases, J lost 8 bases, and 7 bases stayed unmatched. The CDR3 loop reads CASSPGASGSHEQFF. The covered CDR3 bases are TGTGCCAGCTCACCGGGGGCTAGCGGGAGCCATGAG. Looking up the rest from reference TRBV18 and TRBJ2-1 gives the full variable domain: NAGVMQNPRHLVRRRGQEARLRCSPMKGHSHVYWYRQLPEEGLKFMVYLQKENIIDESGMPKERFSAEFPKEGPSILRIQQVVRGDSAAYFCASSPGASGSHEQFFGPGTRLTVL.

This clone was counted at least ten times. The read ends 3 residues shy of where the CDR3 ends; the end is completed using the germline J gene. This chain uses TRBV30 with TRBJ1-2, with 9 nucleotides matching TRBD1. Germline CDR1 reads GTSNPN; CDR2 reads SVGIG (reference sequence). There are 14 residues in the CDR3. The CDR3 sequence: CACPTGQGILGYTF. The sequenced CDR3 bases are TGTGCCTGTCCCACGGGACAGGGTATATTGGGC.

This clone was counted many times. The DNA ends 3 residues before the CDR3 does, and the rest of the CDR3 is filled in from the germline J gene. The V call is TRBV11-2, the J call TRBJ2-7; a weak D match, TRBD2 (5 bases). CDR3 length: 14 amino acids. The V end was cut by 5 bases, the J end by 1 base, with 12 bases between. Germline V lookup: CDR1 SGHAT, CDR2 FQNNGV. Partial CDR3 DNA: TGTGCCAGCAGCCCTCAGCGGTTGTCCTACGAG. This sequence encodes CASSPQRLSYE. The entire CDR3 protein is CASSPQRLSYEQYF.

This clone was recorded at least ten times. The read finishes 3 residues shy of the CDR3 end, and the germline J gene is used to complete it. The V call is TRBV19, the J call TRBJ1-3; D is unresolved. This CDR3 comprises 15 residues. From germline, CDR1 is LNHDA and CDR2 SQIVND (reference sequence). V dropped 2 bases and J dropped 0 bases, with 8 bases sitting between them. This CDR3 reads CASSIQASSGNTIYF. The sequenced part of the CDR3 DNA is TGTGCCAGTAGTATACAAGCCTCCTCTGGAAACACC.

Points on this clone: The read halts 3 residues ahead of the CDR3 end, with the missing end drawn from the germline J gene. J is TRBJ2-4 and V is TRBV19, with D possibly being TRBD1 (5 bases). The CDR3 length is 14 residues. Germline-derived CDR1 and CDR2 are LNHDA and SQIVND (reference sequence). CDR3 bases read: TGTGCCAGTAGTGTATCAGGGATCCGATATGGT. Its protein is CASSVSGIRYG. The entire CDR3 protein is CASSVSGIRYGQYF.

The sample holds many counts of this clone. The read halts 3 residues ahead of the CDR3 end, with the missing end drawn from the germline J gene. The rearrangement uses TRBV19 and TRBJ2-3, with D perhaps TRBD2 (6 bases). This CDR3 contains 13 residues. V was pared by 5 bases and J by 5 bases, with 11 bases between. Germline values: CDR1 LNHDA, CDR2 SQIVND (reference sequence). CDR3 bases read: TGTGCCAGTAGTCCGGGACTCGGAGATACG. Translation gives CASSPGLGDT. The full CDR3 protein is CASSPGLGDTQYF. The entire variable domain, with the rest obtained from reference TRBV19 and TRBJ2-3, is as follows: DGGITQSPKYLFRKEGQNVTLSCEQNLNHDAMYWYRQDPGQGLRLIYYSQIVNDFQKGDIAEGYSVSREKKESFPLTVTSAQKNPTAFYLCASSPGLGDTQYFGPGTRLTVL.

This clone was counted many times. The CDR3 is cut off 3 residues early in the read; its end comes from the germline J gene. This chain connects TRBV7-9 to TRBJ1-4, with a possible D match to TRBD1 (6 bases). The germline gives CDR1 SEHNR, CDR2 FQNEAQ (reference sequence). The CDR3 is 12 amino acids. Here the CDR3 reads CASSPGGAKLFF. Partial CDR3 DNA: TGTGCCAGCAGCCCGGGGGGGGCGAAA.

This clone showed up many times. The sequence runs out 3 residues before the end of the CDR3; the remainder is reconstructed from the germline J gene. The chain couples TRBV5-6 to TRBJ2-7, with a tentative D call TRBD1 (5 bases). Deletions cut 1 base from V and 6 bases from J, with 14 bases between. The CDR3 is made up of 14 amino acids. CDR1 and CDR2 from the germline V gene are SGHDT and YYEEEE. CDR3 protein: CASSLWAGLSEQYF. The DNA read from the CDR3 is TGTGCCAGCAGCTTGTGGGCAGGGCTGAGCGAG.

Only a few counts were recorded for this clone. Read data end 3 residues before the CDR3 end; the end is taken from the germline J gene. V usage is TRBV10-2 and J usage is TRBJ2-7, with D hard to call. Trimming shortened V by 3 bases and J by 5 bases, and 2 bases separated the two germline ends. Germline CDR1 WSHSY, CDR2 SAAADI. The CDR3 is made up of 10 amino acids. CDR3 DNA (partial): TGCGCCAGCAGTGATAACGAG. It yields the protein CASSDNE. The CDR3 in full is CASSDNEQYF.

There are many counts of this clone. The junction and the germline gene differ at one end; a read error may be behind it. Read data end 3 residues before the CDR3 end; the end is taken from the germline J gene. The genes are TRBV4-2 and TRBJ1-2; TRBD1 aligns across 9 bases. Looked up from germline, CDR1 is LGHNA and CDR2 is YNFKEQ. The CDR3 is 16 residues long. Incomplete CDR3 DNA: TGCGCCAGCAGCCAAGACAGGGGGAACTTTCGGGATGGC. Residues: CASSQDRGNFRDG. The CDR3, in full, reads CASSQDRGNFRDGYTF.

This clone has just a few counts. The read comes to an end 3 residues before the CDR3 does, leaving the germline J gene to fill in the end. The chain is built from TRBV11-3 and TRBJ1-3, with D possibly TRBD1 on 5 matching bases. Germline V CDR1 and CDR2: SGHNT, YENEEA. There are 14 residues in the CDR3. The V end was cut by 5 bases, the J end by 0 bases, with 8 bases between. The DNA read from the CDR3 is TGTGCCAGCAGCCAGACAGTCTCTGGAAACACC. This translates into CASSQTVSGNT. The entire CDR3 protein reads CASSQTVSGNTIYF.

This clone was counted ten times or more. The CDR3 loop is CASSLLGGGWNEQFF. The CDR3 bases that were read are TGTGCCAGCAGCTTATTAGGCGGAGGATGGAATGAG. This rearrangement joins TRBV7-9 to TRBJ2-1, with a possible D match to TRBD2 (5 bases). The read ends 3 residues shy of where the CDR3 ends; the end is completed using the germline J gene. Germline CDR1 reads SEHNR; CDR2 reads FQNEAQ (reference sequence). The V end was cut by 2 bases, the J end by 7 bases, with 15 bases between. CDR3 length: 15 residues.

This clone was observed a few times. The CDR3 end is not reached by the read, which stops 3 residues before it; the germline J gene fills it in. J is TRBJ2-3 and V is TRBV7-2, with TRBD2 as a possible D gene (6 bases). From germline, CDR1 is SGHTA and CDR2 FQGNSA. There are 13 residues in the CDR3. The CDR3 loop is CASSVGTAQTQYF. Incomplete CDR3 DNA: TGTGCCAGCAGCGTAGGGACTGCTCAGACG.

This clone was recorded at least ten times. The read ends 3 residues early relative to the CDR3; the germline J gene fills the gap. The V and J genes are TRBV30 and TRBJ1-1; maybe TRBD1 (5 bases). Per the germline V gene, CDR1 is GTSNPN and CDR2 is SVGIG (reference sequence). Between the trimmed V and J ends, which lost 1 base and 4 bases, there was a span of 13 bases. This CDR3 spans 14 amino acids. CDR3 loop: CAWSGRLRGTEAFF. The sequenced part of the CDR3 DNA is TGTGCCTGGAGTGGAAGACTTAGGGGCACTGAA.

This clone was seen ten or more times. The read finishes 3 residues shy of the CDR3 end, and the germline J gene is used to complete it. This chain uses TRBV20-1 with TRBJ2-1, with D possibly TRBD1 on 5 matching bases. Germline-derived CDR1 and CDR2 are DFQATT and SNEGSKA (reference sequence). The CDR3 has 14 amino acids. V was shortened by 6 bases and J by 2 bases, with 14 bases between the two germline ends. The CDR3: CSANRYGTYNEQFF. CDR3 DNA, as far as it was read: TGCAGTGCGAACAGGTACGGAACCTACAATGAG.

This clone showed up many times. The read terminates 3 residues ahead of where the CDR3 ends, so the germline J gene completes it. The V and J genes are TRBV30 and TRBJ1-6; 7 nucleotides line up with TRBD1. CDR3 length equals 15 residues. CDR1 GTSNPN and CDR2 SVGIG come from the germline V gene (reference sequence). The trim removed 2 bases at V and 6 bases at J, leaving 7 bases unmatched. CDR3 DNA (partial): TGTGCCTGGAGTTTGCTGGGACAGATTAATTCACCC. Translated, it gives CAWSLLGQINSP. The whole CDR3 region reads CAWSLLGQINSPLHF.

This clone was seen ten or more times. The CDR3 end is not reached by the read, which stops 3 residues before it; the germline J gene fills it in. The chain couples TRBV10-1 to TRBJ2-3; 10 positions agree with TRBD1. The CDR3 has 15 amino acids. Losses at the gene ends were 6 bases for V and 5 bases for J; bases not matched to a gene: 8. Germline V gene data show CDR1 as WNHNN and CDR2 as SYGVQD (reference sequence). The part of the CDR3 DNA that was read is TGCGCCAGCAGCAAAGGACAGGGGGAGGGAGATACG. Translated: CASSKGQGEGDT. The full-length CDR3 reads as CASSKGQGEGDTQYF.

At least ten counts were recorded for this clone. The sequence runs out 3 residues before the end of the CDR3; the remainder is reconstructed from the germline J gene. The chain combines TRBV19 with TRBJ1-2; D remains unclear. CDR1 LNHDA and CDR2 SQIVND come from the germline V gene (reference sequence). The CDR3 extends over 14 amino acids. V was trimmed by 0 bases and J by 6 bases, leaving 11 bases between them. CDR3 DNA, as far as it was read: TGTGCCAGTAGTATAGACCCAAGGGCTGATGGC. Its protein is CASSIDPRADG. The whole CDR3 region reads CASSIDPRADGYTF.

Many counts were recorded for this clone. From the germline J gene comes the end of the CDR3, since the read stops 3 residues before it. V usage is TRBV20-1 and J usage is TRBJ1-2, with 7 positions matching TRBD1. The CDR3 contains 16 residues. The ends lost 2 bases at V and 0 bases at J; junction bases unmatched: 9. Germline assignment: CDR1 DFQATT and CDR2 SNEGSKA (reference sequence). Here the CDR3 reads CSARPSTGYSNYGYTF. The part of the CDR3 DNA that was read is TGCAGTGCTAGACCTTCGACAGGGTATTCTAACTATGGC.

This clone was recorded at least ten times. At one end, the junction sequence differs from germline, possibly due to a read error. Sequencing ends 3 residues short of the CDR3 end; the germline J gene provides the rest. The rearrangement joins TRBV6-1 to TRBJ1-2; D perhaps matches TRBD1 (6 bases). Germline CDR1 and CDR2: MNHNS and SASEGT. This CDR3 spans 12 amino acids. CDR3 in amino acids: CASSGGDYGYTF. CDR3 DNA, as far as it was read: TGTGCCAGTAGTGGGGGCGACTATGGC.

The table lists this clone with many counts. The CDR3 loop is CASRRDTLDTQYF. CDR3 DNA, as far as it was read: TGTGCCAGCAGAAGAGACACCTTGGATACG. V gene TRBV2 combines with J gene TRBJ2-3; D is ambiguous. The read comes to an end 3 residues before the CDR3 does, leaving the germline J gene to fill in the end. From germline, CDR1 is SNHLY and CDR2 FYNNEI. V lost 6 bases, J lost 6 bases, and 13 bases lay in between. The CDR3 has 13 amino acids.